Shown below are 16 T cell receptor beta chains from a single sample sequenced in a study of CXCR3-negative and CXCR3-positive naive CD8 T cells. Findings and limits, study-wide: Comparison of naive cells showed more hydrophobic TRB CDR3s in CXCR3-positive than in CXCR3-negative naive cells.

cDNA libraries for TRB were generated by 5' RACE incorporating UMI labels. TCRdb re-called the 5' RACE reads and gives one entry per CDR3 protein, without DNA. This table lists approximately 100,000 distinct CDR3 sequences. The antigens for these receptors are not known. The sequencing input was naive CXCR3+ CD8+ T cells from blood. Documented subset: CD45RO-CCR7+CD27+CD95- naive CD8+ T cells expressing CXCR3 (TNR3+). Source of these receptors: a human donor in good health. Some clones in this sample may be carry-over from other donors' samples.

This chain joins TRBV7-8 and TRBJ1-1; there is no DNA to check the TCRdb D call of TRBD1. The CDR3 covers 18 residues. Germline-derived CDR1 and CDR2 are SGHVS and FQNEAQ. The CDR3 reads CASSLGAQGDNPNTEAFF.

The chain recombines TRBV27 with TRBJ2-2; TCRdb selects TRBD1, and the lack of DNA leaves this call unchecked. Germline CDR1 is MNHEY and CDR2 is SMNVEV (reference sequence). The CDR3 extends over 14 amino acids. The chain's CDR3 is CASTGQGAVGELFF.

This chain links TRBV29-1 with TRBJ2-5; lacking DNA, the TRBD1 call made by TCRdb goes unchecked. The germline V gene encodes CDR1 SQVTM and CDR2 ANQGSEA. This CDR3 region has 16 residues. This chain's CDR3 is CSVEDLDGAPWETQYF.

The chain carries TRBV28 and TRBJ2-7; TCRdb designates TRBD1, a call that cannot be tested without DNA. This CDR3 spans 15 amino acids. The V gene's germline CDR1 is MDHEN and CDR2 SYDVKM. CDR3 sequence: CASRTRTALSYEQYF.

This chain uses TRBV12-3 or TRBV12-4 with TRBJ1-5; TCRdb's D gene call, TRBD1, goes unchecked for lack of DNA. CDR3 size: 15 residues. The CDR3 region is CASSPTGALGQPQHF.

Here the CDR3 reads CASKAHSANEQFF. The chain joins TRBV11-2 to TRBJ2-1; the D call from TCRdb, TRBD2, cannot be confirmed without DNA. The length of the CDR3 is 13 residues. Germline CDR1 SGHAT, CDR2 FQNNGV. The full variable domain, with the rest looked up from reference TRBV11-2 and TRBJ2-1, is EAGVAQSPRYKIIEKRQSVAFWCNPISGHATLYWYQQILGQGPKLLIQFQNNGVVDDSQLPKDRFSAERLKGVDSTLKIQPAKLEDSAVYLCASKAHSANEQFFGPGTRLTVL.

The chain couples TRBV10-3 to TRBJ1-2; the D call from TCRdb, TRBD1, cannot be confirmed without DNA. Germline lookup yields CDR1 ENHRY and CDR2 SYGVKD. The CDR3 is made up of 13 amino acids. The CDR3: CAISGQENYGYTF.

The genes are TRBV7-6 and TRBJ2-1. CDR3 length equals 13 residues. Germline V gene sequence: CDR1 SGHVS, CDR2 FNYEAQ. CDR3 amino acids: CASSLSGGGEQFF.

This chain links TRBV4-3 with TRBJ1-2. Germline loops: CDR1 LGHNA, CDR2 YSLEER. The CDR3 length is 14 residues. The CDR3 region is CASSQDLGSGGYTF.

The rearrangement links TRBV5-5 to TRBJ2-7; TCRdb calls TRBD2, which cannot be checked without DNA. This CDR3 has 14 amino acids. Germline CDR1 and CDR2: SGHKS and YYEKEE (reference sequence). The CDR3 protein is CASSNRDSSYEQYF.

The CDR3 protein is CSVEDRDRDYEQYF. V usage is TRBV29-1 and J usage is TRBJ2-7; the D gene TCRdb calls, TRBD1, cannot be checked with no DNA. CDR3 length: 14 residues. CDR1 is SQVTM, CDR2 ANQGSEA, per germline.

The chain combines TRBV6-6 with TRBJ2-1; TCRdb's D call of TRBD1 is untestable without DNA. This CDR3 contains 15 residues. Germline V CDR1 and CDR2: MNHNY, SVGAGI (reference sequence). The CDR3: CASSTDSQGTHEQFF.

The chain uses TRBV6-4 and TRBJ2-3; TCRdb lists TRBD2, though no DNA is available to test this call. Germline V gene data show CDR1 as MRHNA and CDR2 as SNTAGT. The CDR3 contains 14 residues. The CDR3 reads CASSGGTRPDTQYF.

The chain has TRBV29-1 and TRBJ2-4; checking the TCRdb D call of TRBD1 is not possible without DNA. CDR1 and CDR2 from the germline V gene are SQVTM and ANQGSEA. The CDR3 is 13 residues long. CDR3 in amino acids: CSVETATENIQYF.

The chain uses TRBV25-1 and TRBJ2-7; TCRdb names TRBD1, which stays unverified in the absence of DNA. The length of the CDR3 is 14 residues. Looked up from germline, CDR1 is MGHDK and CDR2 is SYGVNS. This chain's CDR3 is CASSKRREIHEQYF.

V gene TRBV6-5 combines with J gene TRBJ2-7. Germline CDR1 and CDR2: MNHEY and SVGAGI. This CDR3 is 15 amino acids long. The CDR3 here is CASSYVAGSPYEQYF.